The next 11 T cell receptor beta chains were all read from a single sample in a study of blood T cell repertoires in COVID-19. TCRdb's copy holds only in-frame clones and misses some; the assay was immunoSEQ multiplex PCR. Here the sample spans 280,000 or so clones, around 88% being singletons. Sequencing was carried out using PBMCs or T cells enriched from blood (not recorded which). These receptors were collected from a woman aged 40 to 50 who had recovered from COVID-19.

The chain couples TRBV2 to TRBJ2-6; D is unclear. The CDR3 runs 14 residues. V lost 5 bases and J 1 base, leaving 6 bases between the germline ends. CDR1 SNHLY and CDR2 FYNNEI come from the germline V gene. The CDR3 sequence is CASSPLSGANVLTF. CDR3 nucleotide sequence: TGTGCCAGCAGTCCCCTTTCTGGGGCCAACGTCCTGACTTTC.

The CDR3 region has the DNA TGTGCCAGCAGCGTGACAGGGCCCGGGGAGCTGTTTTTT. It is translated as CASSVTGPGELFF. The gene calls are TRBV11-2 and TRBJ2-2, with TRBD1 identical over 7 bases. The germline V gene encodes CDR1 SGHAT and CDR2 FQNNGV. The CDR3 loop spans 13 amino acids. V lost 5 bases to trimming and J lost 6 bases; unmatched junction nucleotides: 3.

The genes are TRBV30 and TRBJ1-3, with TRBD1 identical over 7 bases. The CDR3 is made up of 13 amino acids. CDR1 and CDR2 (germline): GTSNPN, SVGIG (reference sequence). The ends lost 5 bases at V and 2 bases at J; junction bases unmatched: 3. The CDR3 nucleotides read TGTGCCTGGGAGGGGACAGCTGGAAACACCATATATTTT. The encoded protein is CAWEGTAGNTIYF.

This clone showed up just a few times. The chain employs TRBV9 and TRBJ1-5; 9 bases map to TRBD1. CDR3 length equals 13 residues. The ends lost 2 bases at V and 7 bases at J; junction bases unmatched: 1. Germline assignment: CDR1 SGDLS and CDR2 YYNGEE. The chain's CDR3 is CASSVTGGQPQHF. CDR3 bases: TGTGCCAGCAGCGTCACAGGGGGCCAGCCCCAGCATTTT.

The rearrangement links TRBV7-3 to TRBJ1-1; 9 nucleotides line up with TRBD1. Germline V CDR1 and CDR2: SGHTA, FQGTGA. The V segment lost 3 bases and the J segment 6 bases; nucleotides outside the gene matches: 5. CDR3 size: 14 residues. CDR3 residues: CASSFKQGAPEAFF. The CDR3 DNA follows: TGTGCCAGCAGCTTTAAACAGGGGGCCCCTGAAGCTTTCTTT.

The CDR3 sequence is CASSFPGQGAIEQFF. The CDR3 DNA is TGTGCCAGCAGCTTCCCCGGACAGGGGGCTATTGAGCAGTTCTTC. The rearrangement links TRBV5-6 to TRBJ2-1, with 11 bases that match TRBD1. The CDR3 loop spans 15 amino acids. The germline V gene has CDR1 SGHDT and CDR2 YYEEEE. The V segment lost 2 bases and the J segment 9 bases; nucleotides outside the gene matches: 7.

The chain couples TRBV7-3 to TRBJ1-1; D gene unclear. The CDR3 consists of 14 residues. Germline CDR1 and CDR2: SGHTA and FQGTGA. Trimming stripped 5 bases from V and 4 bases from J, with 14 bases between. CDR3 region: CASSRSGSATEAFF. The CDR3 region has the DNA TGTGCCAGCAGCCGCTCGGGTTCGGCCACTGAAGCTTTCTTT.

V is TRBV14 and J is TRBJ2-7, with 8 bases fitting TRBD2. After removal of 4 bases from V and 3 bases from J, the junction contained 8 bases not matched to a gene. CDR3 length: 15 residues. The germline V gene has CDR1 SGHDN and CDR2 FVKESK. CDR3 DNA: TGTGCCAGCAGCCGAACCGGGACTAGATACTACGAGCAGTACTTC. This codes for CASSRTGTRYYEQYF.

The chain joins TRBV28 to TRBJ1-2, with 7 bases that match TRBD1. The germline CDR1 and CDR2 sequences are MDHEN and SYDVKM. There are 14 residues in the CDR3. With V trimmed by 3 bases and J by 4 bases, 5 bases remained unmatched. CDR3 nucleotide sequence: TGTGCCAGCAGTTTCTTCGGGACAGTCTATGGCTACACCTTC. Its protein is CASSFFGTVYGYTF.

V is TRBV7-8 and J is TRBJ2-5; D perhaps matches TRBD2 (6 bases). The CDR3 contains 14 residues. Trimming left V 3 bases short and J 2 bases short, with 10 bases between. Germline CDR1 and CDR2: SGHVS and FQNEAQ. The CDR3: CASSFMGGQETQYF. CDR3 nucleotide sequence: TGTGCCAGCAGCTTTATGGGAGGACAAGAGACCCAGTACTTC. Variable domain in full (rest from reference TRBV7-8 and TRBJ2-5): GAGVSQSPRYKVAKRGQDVALRCDPISGHVSLFWYQQALGQGPEFLTYFQNEAQLDKSGLPSDRFFAERPEGSVSTLKIQRTQQEDSAVYLCASSFMGGQETQYFGPGTRLLVL.

V usage is TRBV19 and J usage is TRBJ1-1, with D possibly being TRBD1 (6 bases). This CDR3 is 15 amino acids long. Germline V gives CDR1 LNHDA, CDR2 SQIVND (reference sequence). The germline V and J ends were trimmed by 1 base and 0 bases, with 9 bases remaining between them. CDR3 nucleotide sequence: TGTGCCAGTAGTATAGGGGGGCTCCTGAACACTGAAGCTTTCTTT. The encoded protein is CASSIGGLLNTEAFF.